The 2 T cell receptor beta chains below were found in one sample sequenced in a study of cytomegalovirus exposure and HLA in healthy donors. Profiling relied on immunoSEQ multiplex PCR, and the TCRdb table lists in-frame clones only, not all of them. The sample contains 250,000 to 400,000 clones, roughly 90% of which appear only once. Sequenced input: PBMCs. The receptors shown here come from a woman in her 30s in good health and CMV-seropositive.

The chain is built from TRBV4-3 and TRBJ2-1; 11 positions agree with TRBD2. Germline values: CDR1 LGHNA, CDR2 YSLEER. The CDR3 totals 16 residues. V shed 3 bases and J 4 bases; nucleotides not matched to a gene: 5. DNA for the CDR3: TGCGCCAGCAGCCAGTTGACTAGCGGGATATACAATGAGCAGTTCTTC. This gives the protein CASSQLTSGIYNEQFF.

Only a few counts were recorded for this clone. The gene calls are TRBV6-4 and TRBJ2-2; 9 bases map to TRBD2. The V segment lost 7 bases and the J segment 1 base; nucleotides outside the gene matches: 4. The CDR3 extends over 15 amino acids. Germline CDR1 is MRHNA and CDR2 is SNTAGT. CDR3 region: CASTLTSGNTGELFF. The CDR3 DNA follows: TGTGCCAGCACTCTGACTAGCGGGAACACCGGGGAGCTGTTTTTT.